The following is a T cell receptor beta chain sequence with its context. Its antigen is unknown. Germline CDR1 is SGHNT and CDR2 is YYREEE (reference sequence). The CDR3 contains 14 residues. The ends lost 3 bases at V and 1 base at J; junction bases unmatched: 2. This donor's file did not include a recorded CMV serostatus. The data are from a study of cytomegalovirus exposure and HLA in healthy donors. Study results and caveats: In an earlier analysis, productive rearrangement rates for most beta V segments clustered near 87% or 30%.

PCR primers comprised 60 Vbeta and 13 Jbeta primers. Produced via immunoSEQ multiplex PCR; TCRdb's table is partial and in-frame only. The sample has about 120,000 clones; roughly 69% are singletons. The sequence derives from a human donor in good health. The chain links TRBV5-4 to TRBJ2-5; TRBD2 agrees at 8 bases. Sequencing used PBMCs. In DNA, the CDR3 is TGTGCCAGCAGCTCCGGGACTAGCCAAGAGACCCAGTACTTC. The encoded protein is CASSSGTSQETQYF.